This paragraph reports one T cell receptor beta chain. Antigen: not known. This CDR3 has 16 amino acids. V lost 2 bases and J 0 bases, leaving 11 bases between the germline ends. CDR1 and CDR2 (germline): KGHSH, LQKENI. These data originate in a study of shared clonotypes between healthy human individuals. Overall study context: Donor ages ranged 18 to 49 years: a couple of women, a few men. Study observations and caveats: Genetic and exposure-history diversity was limited by the few donors. When naive CD4 clonotypes were compared across several donors, approximately 5% were shared.

Sequencing was performed with immunoSEQ multiplex PCR; in TCRdb, only in-frame clones are kept and a portion is missing. In the table there are hundreds of thousands of clones, 96% of which are singletons. This chain joins TRBV18 and TRBJ2-1, with a weak D call TRBD2 (5 bases). The receptor was isolated from a woman between 25 and 40 years old in good health. Sample: naive CD4+ T cells sorted from blood. The sample's subset: CD45RA+ positively selected. CDR3 nucleotide sequence: TGTGCCAGCTCACCAGGAGGCGGAAGCTCCTACAATGAGCAGTTCTTC. Protein product: CASSPGGGSSYNEQFF.